The sequence of this T cell receptor (beta chain) was determined in a study of blood T cell repertoires in COVID-19. Overall study: The United States, Italy and Spain supplied acute and convalescent COVID-19 samples.

The CDR3 totals 14 residues. Per the germline V gene, CDR1 is SNHLY and CDR2 is FYNNEI. V was pared by 6 bases and J by 3 bases, with 14 bases between. Libraries were prepared by immunoSEQ multiplex PCR; TCRdb keeps only in-frame clonotypes and omits some of them. The table shows about 140,000 clones, with just under 90% occurring only once. The TCR originated in a woman older than 75 with acute or convalescent COVID-19. The chain links TRBV2 to TRBJ1-1, with D uncertain. The sample comprised peripheral blood. CDR3 amino acids: CASSLGRPYTEAFF. CDR3 nucleotide sequence: TGTGCCAGCAGCTTGGGCAGGCCATACACTGAAGCTTTCTTT.